These T cell receptor beta chains were read from a single sample in a study of T-cell reconstitution after alpha-beta-depleted transplantation in children. Each CDR3 protein gets one entry after TCRdb re-called the PCR reads with MiXCR. The data contain some 490,000 distinct CDR3 sequences, around an eighth of them singletons. This sample comprised PBMCs from the stem cell graft donor, obtained from the stem cell graft. The receptors were sampled from a human donor who donated a stem cell graft to a child with combined immunodeficiency. The CDR3 runs from the conserved cysteine through the conserved F or W. Each record gives: D gene, J gene, V gene, clone size, CDR3 DNA, CDR3 protein. A D gene is named only where the DNA matches it firmly. Size tells how often a clone was seen (once, few, many) or the class of an expanded clone, and some rows leave it out.

D gene: TRBD2
J gene: TRBJ2-2
V gene: TRBV4-1
clone size: few
CDR3 DNA: TGCGCCAGCAGCCACCAGAATTGGGGACTAGAGTCGGCCGGGGAGCTGTTTTTT
CDR3 protein: CASSHQNWGLESAGELFF

D gene: .
J gene: TRBJ2-1
V gene: TRBV29-1
clone size: few
CDR3 DNA: TGCAGCGTTGGTGGACCCCTACTCTCCTACAATGAGCAGTTCTTC
CDR3 protein: CSVGGPLLSYNEQFF

D gene: .
J gene: TRBJ1-4
V gene: TRBV4-3
clone size: many
CDR3 DNA: TGCGCCAGCAGCTGGGAGACTAATGAAAAACTGTTTTTT
CDR3 protein: CASSWETNEKLFF

D gene: TRBD2
J gene: TRBJ2-7
V gene: TRBV10-3
clone size: few
CDR3 DNA: TGTGCCATCACGGGGAAGCGGGACTACGAGCAGTACTTC
CDR3 protein: CAITGKRDYEQYF

D gene: .
J gene: TRBJ1-6
V gene: TRBV5-1
clone size: few
CDR3 DNA: TGCGCCAGCAGCACATATGGGGTCAGGGTGAGCTCCAATTCACCCCTCCACTTT
CDR3 protein: CASSTYGVRVSSNSPLHF

D gene: TRBD2
J gene: TRBJ2-7
V gene: TRBV20-1
clone size: .
CDR3 DNA: TGCAGTGCTAGGGGCGGGGGAACCTACGAGCAGTACTTC
CDR3 protein: CSARGGGTYEQYF

D gene: TRBD1
J gene: TRBJ2-1
V gene: TRBV30
clone size: once
CDR3 DNA: TGTGCCTGGACCCTGACAGGGGTCGTCTACAATGAGCAGTTCTTC
CDR3 protein: CAWTLTGVVYNEQFF

D gene: .
J gene: TRBJ2-7
V gene: TRBV28
clone size: .
CDR3 DNA: TGTGCCAGCAGTAAATCGGGACTCAACGGGTACGAGCAGTACTTC
CDR3 protein: CASSKSGLNGYEQYF

D gene: .
J gene: TRBJ2-1
V gene: TRBV19
clone size: .
CDR3 DNA: TGTGCCAGTAGTATAGCTGGGGCCAATGAGCAGTTCTTC
CDR3 protein: CASSIAGANEQFF

D gene: .
J gene: TRBJ1-1
V gene: TRBV5-1
clone size: .
CDR3 DNA: TGCGCCAGCTCCCAAATGGCCACGGGGGACACTGAAGCTTTCTTT
CDR3 protein: CASSQMATGDTEAFF

D gene: .
J gene: TRBJ2-3
V gene: TRBV6-4
clone size: few
CDR3 DNA: TGTGCCAACGACTCCGTGAGCACAGATACGCAGTATTTT
CDR3 protein: CANDSVSTDTQYF

D gene: TRBD2
J gene: TRBJ2-7
V gene: TRBV29-1
clone size: many
CDR3 DNA: TGCAGCGTGGTAGCGGGACGCTACGAGCAGTACTTC
CDR3 protein: CSVVAGRYEQYF

D gene: TRBD2
J gene: TRBJ2-5
V gene: TRBV3-1
clone size: few
CDR3 DNA: TGTGCCAGCAGCCAAGAACTAGCGGGGGGCCGACAAGAGACCCAGTACTTC
CDR3 protein: CASSQELAGGRQETQYF

D gene: TRBD2
J gene: TRBJ2-5
V gene: TRBV30
clone size: .
CDR3 DNA: TGTGCCTGGGGACCGGGGGGGCGGACCCAGTACTTC
CDR3 protein: CAWGPGGRTQYF

D gene: TRBD2
J gene: TRBJ2-2
V gene: TRBV2
clone size: .
CDR3 DNA: TGTGCCAGCAGTGAAGCTCGCCGACTAGCGGGAGATTCCGGGGAGCTGTTTTTT
CDR3 protein: CASSEARRLAGDSGELFF

D gene: .
J gene: TRBJ2-1
V gene: TRBV19
clone size: few
CDR3 DNA: TGTGCCAGTAGTATAGTAGGTGGTAGGGATGAGCAGTTCTTC
CDR3 protein: CASSIVGGRDEQFF

D gene: .
J gene: TRBJ2-3
V gene: TRBV12-3/TRBV12-4
clone size: few
CDR3 DNA: TGTGCCAGCAGGATAGGACTCTACACAGATACGCAGTATTTT
CDR3 protein: CASRIGLYTDTQYF

D gene: .
J gene: TRBJ1-1
V gene: TRBV12-3/TRBV12-4
clone size: few
CDR3 DNA: TGTGCCAGCAGTTTGGGCCCGACAATTGAAGCTTTCTTT
CDR3 protein: CASSLGPTIEAFF

D gene: TRBD2
J gene: TRBJ2-5
V gene: TRBV12-3/TRBV12-4
clone size: .
CDR3 DNA: TGTGCCAGCAACAAAGGGGGAACTAGCGGGGTTAGCGGCGAGACCCAGTACTTC
CDR3 protein: CASNKGGTSGVSGETQYF

D gene: .
J gene: TRBJ1-5
V gene: TRBV12-3/TRBV12-4
clone size: .
CDR3 DNA: TGTGCCAGCACTAAGGGAGCAAATCAGCCCCAGCATTTT
CDR3 protein: CASTKGANQPQHF

D gene: TRBD1
J gene: TRBJ1-3
V gene: TRBV12-3/TRBV12-4
clone size: few
CDR3 DNA: TGTGCCAGCCGTTCAGACCCCGGGACAGCGAGCTCTGGAAACACCATATATTTT
CDR3 protein: CASRSDPGTASSGNTIYF

D gene: .
J gene: TRBJ2-1
V gene: TRBV20-1
clone size: many
CDR3 DNA: TGCAGTGCTAGAGAAGGAGGGGTCAATGAGCAGTTCTTC
CDR3 protein: CSAREGGVNEQFF

D gene: .
J gene: TRBJ2-5
V gene: TRBV25-1
clone size: .
CDR3 DNA: TGTGCCAGCAGTGAGAAGGTGGGGCGAGGGGAGACCCAGTACTTC
CDR3 protein: CASSEKVGRGETQYF

D gene: TRBD2
J gene: TRBJ2-1
V gene: TRBV5-6
clone size: many
CDR3 DNA: TGTGCCAGCAGCTTGAGGACTAGCGGGGGCTACAATGAGCAGTTCTTC
CDR3 protein: CASSLRTSGGYNEQFF

D gene: .
J gene: TRBJ2-3
V gene: TRBV7-8
clone size: .
CDR3 DNA: TGTGCCAGCAGCTTCGACCGGCAGGGCGCCAGCACAGATACGCAGTATTTT
CDR3 protein: CASSFDRQGASTDTQYF

D gene: .
J gene: TRBJ2-7
V gene: TRBV7-2
clone size: .
CDR3 DNA: TGTGCCAGCAGCTCCACGTACTACGAGCAGTACTTC
CDR3 protein: CASSSTYYEQYF

D gene: .
J gene: TRBJ2-3
V gene: TRBV4-3
clone size: many
CDR3 DNA: TGCGCCAGCAGCCAGGGCACCGTGAGGGACACGCAGTATTTT
CDR3 protein: CASSQGTVRDTQYF

D gene: TRBD1
J gene: TRBJ2-3
V gene: TRBV29-1
clone size: few
CDR3 DNA: TGCAGCGTTATACCTTTTCGGACAGGGGAGACAGATACGCAGTATTTT
CDR3 protein: CSVIPFRTGETDTQYF

D gene: .
J gene: TRBJ2-1
V gene: TRBV12-3/TRBV12-4
clone size: .
CDR3 DNA: TGTGCCAGCAGTTTCTTCGTGACAGGCTACAATGAGCAGTTCTTC
CDR3 protein: CASSFFVTGYNEQFF

D gene: .
J gene: TRBJ2-7
V gene: TRBV19
clone size: few
CDR3 DNA: TGTGCCAGTAGTCCCCCTGGGGCCCTCTACGAGCAGTACTTC
CDR3 protein: CASSPPGALYEQYF

D gene: TRBD1
J gene: TRBJ1-5
V gene: TRBV20-1
clone size: few
CDR3 DNA: TGCAGTGCTAGAGACGCAGACAGGGTCAATCAGCCCCAGCATTTT
CDR3 protein: CSARDADRVNQPQHF

D gene: .
J gene: TRBJ2-3
V gene: TRBV7-2
clone size: .
CDR3 DNA: TGTGCCAGCAGCGCGATGGATACGCAGTATTTT
CDR3 protein: CASSAMDTQYF

D gene: TRBD2
J gene: TRBJ2-2
V gene: TRBV29-1
clone size: few
CDR3 DNA: TGCAGCGTGGGACTAGCGGGGGGGCCCGGGGAGCTGTTTTTT
CDR3 protein: CSVGLAGGPGELFF

D gene: .
J gene: TRBJ2-1
V gene: TRBV20-1
clone size: .
CDR3 DNA: TGCAGTGCTATAGAAACGACGGAAAATGAGCAGTTCTTC
CDR3 protein: CSAIETTENEQFF

D gene: TRBD2
J gene: TRBJ2-1
V gene: TRBV10-3
clone size: few
CDR3 DNA: TGTGCCATCAGTGGGGGTCCCGGGACTAGCGGGCGGAGCTCCTACAATGAGCAGTTCTTC
CDR3 protein: CAISGGPGTSGRSSYNEQFF

D gene: .
J gene: TRBJ1-1
V gene: TRBV10-3
clone size: many
CDR3 DNA: TGTGCCATCAGTGGACAGTTAAACACTGAAGCTTTCTTT
CDR3 protein: CAISGQLNTEAFF

D gene: TRBD1
J gene: TRBJ1-2
V gene: TRBV9
clone size: few
CDR3 DNA: TGTGCCAGCAGCGTAACAGGGGGTAACTATGGCTACACCTTC
CDR3 protein: CASSVTGGNYGYTF

D gene: .
J gene: TRBJ2-6
V gene: TRBV6-4
clone size: many
CDR3 DNA: TGTGCCAGCAGTGACTCTAGCAGCTCTGGGGCCAACGTCCTGACTTTC
CDR3 protein: CASSDSSSSGANVLTF

D gene: TRBD1
J gene: TRBJ1-1
V gene: TRBV10-3
clone size: .
CDR3 DNA: TGTGCCCTCAGTGCTCCGGGACAGCCAAAAATTGGGATGAACACTGAAGCTTTCTTT
CDR3 protein: CALSAPGQPKIGMNTEAFF

D gene: .
J gene: TRBJ2-1
V gene: TRBV6-5
clone size: many
CDR3 DNA: TGTGCCAGCAGTTCCCTAGCGTATCCCTACAATGAGCAGTTCTTC
CDR3 protein: CASSSLAYPYNEQFF